This is a list of T cell receptor beta chains from one sample in a study of blood T cells in healthy people across ages. One entry per CDR3 protein results from TCRdb running MiXCR on the 5' RACE reads. The data contain some 1.7 million distinct CDR3 sequences, 28% of them seen just once; the ten biggest clones take up roughly 8%. Sequences were obtained from blood. Receptors were obtained from a young woman in good health. The CDR3 runs from the conserved cysteine through the conserved F or W. Fields, in order: clone size, J gene, V gene, D gene, CDR3 DNA, CDR3 protein. A D gene is named only where the DNA matches it firmly. Not all rows give a size; the values are once, few, many and, for expanded clones, a class.

NA TRBJ2-3 TRBV7-9 NA TGTGCCAGCAGCGGCCTCAAATCGGGACTCCTCCGCACAGATACGCAGTATTTT CASSGLKSGLLRTDTQYF
few TRBJ2-7 TRBV7-2 NA TGTGCCAGCAGCTCCTTCGGACTGTCAGAGGACGAGCAGTACTTC CASSSFGLSEDEQYF
few TRBJ2-7 TRBV14 NA TGTGCCAGCTCGACGAGGAGGGAATACTCCTACGAGCAGTACTTC CASSTRREYSYEQYF
NA TRBJ2-5 TRBV4-2 NA TGTGCCAGCAGCCCTGCTTGGGGGGAGACCCAGTACTTC CASSPAWGETQYF
many TRBJ2-3 TRBV20-1 TRBD1 TGCAGTGCTAGAGCTCCCGGACAGGGAGGATACACAGATACGCAGTATTTT CSARAPGQGGYTDTQYF
NA TRBJ1-2 TRBV5-1 TRBD1 TGCGCCAGCAGCTCGGACAGGGTAGTCTCTGGCTACACCTTC CASSSDRVVSGYTF
once TRBJ2-3 TRBV18 NA TGTGCCAGCTCACCGGAGATCGGCGCAGATACGCAGTATTTT CASSPEIGADTQYF
many TRBJ1-2 TRBV7-2 TRBD1 TGTGCCAGCAGCTTAGATGGTACAGGGGTACGTGGCTACACCTTC CASSLDGTGVRGYTF
NA TRBJ2-5 TRBV20-1 NA TGCAGTGCAGGGGAAAGAGAAGAGACCCAGTACTTC CSAGEREETQYF
NA TRBJ1-4 TRBV20-1 NA TGCAGTGCTAGTAGGAGAACAACTAATGAAAAACTGTTTTTT CSASRRTTNEKLFF
NA TRBJ2-3 TRBV6-5 TRBD1 TGTGCCACCAGGGACAGTTACACAGATACGCAGTATTTT CATRDSYTDTQYF
few TRBJ1-1 TRBV7-9 NA TGTGCCAGCAGCTTTGGGCTGGGGAATGAAGCTTTCTTT CASSFGLGNEAFF
few TRBJ1-1 TRBV28 NA TGTGCCAGCAGTACCCGGACTGACACTGAAGCTTTCTTT CASSTRTDTEAFF
few TRBJ2-1 TRBV5-8 TRBD2 TGTGCCAGCAGCTCCGGGACTAGCGGGCCTAATGAGCAGTTCTTC CASSSGTSGPNEQFF
NA TRBJ1-4 TRBV5-1 TRBD1 TGCGCCAGCAGCTTGGCGGGACAGTTAACAACTAATGAAAAACTGTTTTTT CASSLAGQLTTNEKLFF
NA TRBJ2-1 TRBV20-1 NA TGCAGTGCTAGAGTTTTCTACACGGGAGATACTTACAATGAGCAGTTCTTC CSARVFYTGDTYNEQFF
few TRBJ2-1 TRBV9 NA TGTGCCAGCAGCGTTCGGGTGGACAATGAGCAGTTCTTC CASSVRVDNEQFF
few TRBJ1-1 TRBV27 NA TGTGCCAGCAGTAGAAACTCCGTGTCCAACACTGAAGCTTTCTTT CASSRNSVSNTEAFF
few TRBJ1-4 TRBV10-3 TRBD1 TGTGCCATCCGGATGGACAGGGAAACTGAAAAACTGTTTTTT CAIRMDRETEKLFF
NA TRBJ1-6 TRBV28 NA TGTGCCAGCAGTGGGGATCCACCCCTCCACTTT CASSGDPPLHF
few TRBJ2-4 TRBV9 NA TGTGCCAGCAGCGTAGGGGGGGGGGCCATTCAGTACTTC CASSVGGGAIQYF
once TRBJ2-1 TRBV20-1 TRBD2 TGCAGTGCCCAACTAGCGGTCAATGAGCAGTTCTTC CSAQLAVNEQFF
NA TRBJ1-4 TRBV21-1 NA TGTGCCAGCAGTAGGACAGGCCGAGCATCGCCCCGTAATGAAAAACTGTTTTTT CASSRTGRASPRNEKLFF
NA TRBJ2-1 TRBV15 NA TGTGCCACCGGCAGAGATCCTGGGCTTGGTGAGCAGTTCTTC CATGRDPGLGEQFF
many TRBJ2-5 TRBV6-5 TRBD1 TGTGCCAGCAGTAACAACAGGGGCGAGACCCAGTACTTC CASSNNRGETQYF